These 9 T cell receptor beta chains came from one sample sequenced in a study of blood T cells in healthy people across ages. Primers used in a second PCR of roughly 6 to 11 cycles were a sample-barcoded 5' primer and a J-beta primer mix. Each CDR3 protein is one row after TCRdb ran MiXCR on the 5' RACE reads. Of some 640,000 distinct CDR3 sequences listed, around 49% are singletons. The sequencing input was blood. The receptors shown here come from a woman in her sixties or seventies in good health.

The rearrangement uses TRBV20-1 and TRBJ2-1, with 10 nucleotides matching TRBD2. The CDR3 has 19 residues. V lost 2 bases and J lost 0; bases outside the gene matches: 13. CDR1 is DFQATT, CDR2 SNEGSKA, per germline (reference sequence). DNA of the CDR3: TGCAGTGCTAGATCCGCTAGCGGGGGAGAGGGGGGCTCCTACAATGAGCAGTTCTTC. Protein: CSARSASGGEGGSYNEQFF.

This chain connects TRBV28 to TRBJ2-7; 14 bases fit TRBD2. The CDR3 consists of 16 residues. V shed 6 bases, J shed 4 bases, and the junction held 8 bases outside the gene matches. Germline CDR1 and CDR2: MDHEN and SYDVKM. The CDR3 protein is CASRSRTSGRNYEQYF. For the CDR3, the DNA is TGTGCCAGCAGATCCCGGACTAGCGGGAGGAATTACGAGCAGTACTTC.

The chain links TRBV5-1 to TRBJ1-3, with D possibly being TRBD1 (6 bases). V was cut by 5 bases and J by 1 base, with 13 bases left in between. Germline CDR1 SGHRS, CDR2 YFSETQ. This CDR3 comprises 15 residues. The DNA of the CDR3 is TGCGCCAGCAGGCCGGACAGACCTTCTGGAAACACCATATATTTT. Amino acid sequence: CASRPDRPSGNTIYF.

The sample holds one count of this clonotype. The chain links TRBV7-9 to TRBJ2-3; 9 nucleotides align to TRBD1. Trimming cost V 11 bases and J 7 bases; bases outside gene matches: 10. Germline V lookup: CDR1 SEHNR, CDR2 FQNEAQ (reference sequence). The CDR3 spans 13 residues. The chain's CDR3 is CAGQGTGMYTQYF. The DNA of the CDR3 is TGTGCCGGGCAGGGGACAGGGATGTATACGCAGTATTTT.

The chain uses TRBV7-2 and TRBJ2-7, with 7 bases fitting TRBD1. The CDR3 contains 14 residues. Germline lookup yields CDR1 SGHTA and CDR2 FQGNSA. V was pared by 5 bases and J by 3 bases, with 7 bases of the junction left unmatched. The CDR3 here is CASSGDRASYEQYF. The CDR3 DNA reads as TGTGCCAGCAGCGGAGACAGGGCGAGCTACGAGCAGTACTTC.

V usage is TRBV7-2 and J usage is TRBJ2-5, with TRBD2 identical over 7 bases. The ends lost 4 bases at V and 5 bases at J; junction bases unmatched: 4. This CDR3 has 13 amino acids. The germline V gene has CDR1 SGHTA and CDR2 FQGNSA. The CDR3 sequence is CASSCNGRETQYF. CDR3 DNA sequence: TGTGCCAGCAGCTGTAACGGGAGGGAGACCCAGTACTTC. Based on the CDR3 plus reference TRBV7-2 and TRBJ2-5, the full variable domain is GAGVSQSPSNKVTEKGKDVELRCDPISGHTALYWYRQSLGQGLEFLIYFQGNSAPDKSGLPSDRFSAERTGGSVSTLTIQRTQQEDSAVYLCASSCNGRETQYFGPGTRLLVL.

With respect to this clonotype: The junction departs from the called germline gene at one end, perhaps through a read error. The chain has TRBV11-2 and TRBJ2-6, with D perhaps TRBD1 or TRBD2 (5 bases each). The CDR3 totals 17 residues. Germline values: CDR1 SGHAT, CDR2 FQNNGV. In DNA form, the CDR3 reads TGTGCCAGCAGCCTAGGGGCAGGGAGCTCTAGGGCCAACGTCCTAACTTTC. This gives the protein CASSLGAGSSRANVLTF.

The chain combines TRBV5-1 with TRBJ2-7, with 8 bases lining up with TRBD1. The V segment lost 4 bases and the J segment 2 bases; nucleotides outside the gene matches: 8. The germline CDR1 and CDR2 sequences are SGHRS and YFSETQ. There are 15 residues in the CDR3. DNA for the CDR3: TGCGCCAGCAGCGAGCTACCGGACAGGGCCTACGAGCAGTACTTC. Amino acids: CASSELPDRAYEQYF.

This clonotype was seen a few times. The chain combines TRBV7-2 with TRBJ2-3, with D uncertain. V shed 2 bases and J shed 2 bases, with 5 bases lying between them. This CDR3 comprises 13 residues. Germline-derived CDR1 and CDR2 are SGHTA and FQGNSA. The CDR3: CASSLMATDTQYF. The DNA of the CDR3 is TGTGCCAGCAGCTTAATGGCCACAGATACGCAGTATTTT.